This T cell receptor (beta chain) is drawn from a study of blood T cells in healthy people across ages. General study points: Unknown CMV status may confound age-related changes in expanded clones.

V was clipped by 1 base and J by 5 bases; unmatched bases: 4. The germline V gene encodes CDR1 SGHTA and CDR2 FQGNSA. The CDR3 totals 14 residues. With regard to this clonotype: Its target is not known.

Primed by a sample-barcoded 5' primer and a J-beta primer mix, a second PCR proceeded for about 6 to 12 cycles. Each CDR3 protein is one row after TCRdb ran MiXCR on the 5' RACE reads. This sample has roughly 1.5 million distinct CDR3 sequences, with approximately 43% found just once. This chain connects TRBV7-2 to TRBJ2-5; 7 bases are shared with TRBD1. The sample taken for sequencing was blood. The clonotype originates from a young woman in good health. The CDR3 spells CTSSLDRGMETQYF. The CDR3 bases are TGTACCAGCAGCTTAGACAGGGGTATGGAGACCCAGTACTTC.